These T cell receptor beta chains were read from a single sample in a study of OX40 agonist ivuxolimab in advanced cancers. Only in-frame clones appear in the TCRdb table, and some are missing; sequencing was by immunoSEQ multiplex PCR. The table lists tens of thousands of clones, around 84% of them singletons. The specimen was CD4+ or CD8+ T cells sorted from blood, collected in a trial of the OX40 agonist ivuxolimab. The receptors shown here come from an adult with an advanced solid tumor such as melanoma, head and neck, liver or kidney cancer. Each CDR3 is given with its conserved first and last residue. Each record gives: V gene, J gene, clone size, D gene, CDR3 protein, CDR3 DNA. The D gene is left open where the match is weak. Size values are once, few and many counts, or a class for expanded clones, and some rows have none.

V: TRBV7-3; J: TRBJ2-3; size: -; D: TRBD2; CDR3: CASSTRTSGGRTDTQYF; DNA: TGTGCCAGCAGCACCCGGACTAGCGGGGGGCGGACAGATACGCAGTATTTT
V: TRBV30; J: TRBJ2-5; size: -; D: -; CDR3: CAWGVGYGETQYF; DNA: TGTGCCTGGGGAGTAGGGTATGGCGAGACCCAGTACTTC
V: TRBV7-8; J: TRBJ1-4; size: -; D: TRBD1; CDR3: CASSFAGTGNEKLFF; DNA: TGTGCCAGCAGCTTCGCCGGGACAGGGAATGAAAAACTGTTTTTT
V: TRBV2; J: TRBJ1-2; size: few; D: -; CDR3: CASILVQSNYGYTF; DNA: TGTGCCAGCATCTTGGTGCAGTCTAACTATGGCTACACCTTC
V: TRBV6-6; J: TRBJ2-1; size: -; D: -; CDR3: CASRTAGSSYNEQFF; DNA: TGTGCCAGCAGGACTGCGGGGAGCTCCTACAATGAGCAGTTCTTC
V: TRBV6-6; J: TRBJ1-6; size: -; D: -; CDR3: CASSYSVEPLHF; DNA: TGTGCCAGCAGTTACTCGGTCGAACCCCTCCACTTT
V: TRBV5-8; J: TRBJ1-5; size: -; D: -; CDR3: CASSLARYDGTQHF; DNA: TGTGCCAGCAGCTTGGCCCGCTATGACGGAACCCAGCATTTT
V: TRBV5-4; J: TRBJ2-1; size: -; D: TRBD2; CDR3: CASSWGTSGTRYNEQFF; DNA: TGTGCCAGCAGCTGGGGGACTAGCGGGACTCGATACAATGAGCAGTTCTTC
V: TRBV14; J: TRBJ1-1; size: few; D: -; CDR3: CASSQDQNTEAFF; DNA: TGTGCCAGCAGCCAAGATCAGAACACTGAAGCTTTCTTT
V: TRBV7-8; J: TRBJ1-5; size: -; D: -; CDR3: CASSLATGGQPQHF; DNA: TGTGCCAGCAGCTTGGCGACAGGAGGGCAGCCCCAGCATTTT
V: TRBV19; J: TRBJ2-5; size: -; D: TRBD1; CDR3: CATQPTGTGQETQYF; DNA: TGTGCCACCCAACCGACCGGGACAGGCCAAGAGACCCAGTACTTC
V: TRBV6-5; J: TRBJ2-7; size: -; D: TRBD2; CDR3: CASRDSGSSYEQYF; DNA: TGTGCCAGCAGAGATAGCGGGAGCTCCTACGAGCAGTACTTC
V: TRBV10-1; J: TRBJ1-3; size: -; D: TRBD1; CDR3: CASGYRGNGNTIYF; DNA: TGCGCCAGCGGCTACAGGGGAAATGGAAACACCATATATTTT
V: TRBV5-8; J: TRBJ1-2; size: -; D: -; CDR3: CASSLSGGGYGYTF; DNA: TGTGCCAGCAGCTTGTCCGGGGGCGGCTATGGCTACACCTTC
V: TRBV7-8; J: TRBJ1-1; size: -; D: -; CDR3: CASRHYSEAFF; DNA: TGTGCCAGCAGGCACTACAGTGAAGCTTTCTTT
V: TRBV7-2; J: TRBJ2-6; size: -; D: TRBD2; CDR3: CASSLSGVLSGANVLTF; DNA: TGTGCCAGCAGTTTAAGCGGGGTACTCTCTGGGGCCAACGTCCTGACTTTC
V: TRBV6-6; J: TRBJ1-1; size: -; D: -; CDR3: CASSFLWEGTEAFF; DNA: TGTGCCAGCAGTTTTTTGTGGGAGGGCACTGAAGCTTTCTTT
V: TRBV10-3; J: TRBJ2-7; size: -; D: TRBD1; CDR3: CAIRLQGSYEQYF; DNA: TGTGCCATCAGGCTACAGGGGTCCTACGAGCAGTACTTC
V: TRBV30; J: TRBJ2-1; size: -; D: TRBD2; CDR3: CAWSPSLGLADHNEQFF; DNA: TGTGCCTGGAGCCCCTCCCTGGGACTAGCGGACCACAATGAGCAGTTCTTC
V: TRBV21-1; J: TRBJ2-3; size: once; D: -; CDR3: CASRLLPPRGDTGTDTQYF; DNA: TGTGCCAGCAGACTCCTTCCACCCCGGGGGGACACAGGCACAGATACGCAGTATTTT